The rows below give T cell receptor beta chains drawn from one sample of a study of OX40 agonist ivuxolimab in advanced cancers. Here immunoSEQ multiplex PCR was the method, and the copy in TCRdb shows in-frame clones only, minus some. The sample contains around 80,000 clones, 86% of which appear only once. The sample consisted of CD4+ or CD8+ T cells sorted from blood, taken in a trial of the OX40 agonist ivuxolimab. All receptors derive from an adult with an advanced solid tumor such as melanoma, head and neck, liver or kidney cancer. The CDR3 runs from the conserved cysteine through the conserved F or W. A D gene is named only where the DNA matches it firmly. Not all rows give a size; the values are once, few, many and, for expanded clones, a class.

V gene	CDR3 length	J gene	D gene	clone size	CDR3 DNA	CDR3 protein
TRBV7-9	14	TRBJ2-5	-	-	TGTGCCAGCAGCTTGATGGGTAGCGTAGAGACCCAGTACTTC	CASSLMGSVETQYF
TRBV4-2	15	TRBJ1-2	-	-	TGTGCCAGCAGCCAAGCTTACCGGACAGCGTATGGCTACACCTTC	CASSQAYRTAYGYTF
TRBV7-2	17	TRBJ1-2	TRBD1	-	TGTGCCAGCAGCTTAGTGCCCCCGGGACAGGGGGTGGGTGGCTACACCTTC	CASSLVPPGQGVGGYTF
TRBV5-4	15	TRBJ1-1	-	-	TGTGCCAGCAGCTACCCAGGGAGGGTCGGGACTGAAGCTTTCTTT	CASSYPGRVGTEAFF
TRBV21-1	17	TRBJ2-3	-	-	TGTGCCAGCAGCAAAGAACTAGCGGGGGCCCGGGCAGATACGCAGTATTTT	CASSKELAGARADTQYF
TRBV7-3	14	TRBJ2-5	TRBD2	-	TGTGCCAGCAGCCCTAGCGGACTCCAAGAGACCCAGTACTTC	CASSPSGLQETQYF
TRBV15	12	TRBJ1-2	-	-	TGTGCCACCAGCAGAGACACTTATGGCTACACCTTC	CATSRDTYGYTF
TRBV19	18	TRBJ2-6	-	-	TGTGCCAGTAGTATTTTTTTGGGACCGTACTCTGGGGCCAACGTCCTGACTTTC	CASSIFLGPYSGANVLTF
TRBV6-5	16	TRBJ2-1	TRBD1	-	TGTGCCAGCAGTTTATCCGGGACAGGGGGTAGCAATGAGCAGTTCTTC	CASSLSGTGGSNEQFF
TRBV6-6	13	TRBJ1-1	TRBD1	-	TGTGCCAGCGCGCAGGGGGAAGGCACTGAAGCTTTCTTT	CASAQGEGTEAFF
TRBV27	14	TRBJ1-4	TRBD1	-	TGTGCCAGCAGGGTAACCGGGACAGGGGGATATCTGTTTTTT	CASRVTGTGGYLFF
TRBV7-3	14	TRBJ2-7	-	-	TGTGCCAGCAGCCCCCAGGCAGGAAACTACGAGCAGTACTTC	CASSPQAGNYEQYF
TRBV7-9	14	TRBJ1-1	TRBD1	-	TGTGCCAGCACCTTAGCCGAGACAGGGAGTGAAGCTTTCTTT	CASTLAETGSEAFF
TRBV6-1	14	TRBJ1-2	TRBD1	few	TGTGCCAGCAAGCGGGGACAGGGTTCTTATGGCTACACCTTC	CASKRGQGSYGYTF
TRBV7-2	15	TRBJ1-2	-	-	TGTGCCAGCAGCTACGGACCGGGAGAGAAAGGTGGCTACACCTTC	CASSYGPGEKGGYTF
TRBV10-1	14	TRBJ2-1	-	-	TGCGCCATCCCGGGGGTTAGCGGTTACAATGAGCAGTTCTTC	CAIPGVSGYNEQFF
TRBV4-3	14	TRBJ1-4	TRBD1	-	TGCGCCAGCAGCCCCGACAGGGGGCGAGAAAAACTGTTTTTT	CASSPDRGREKLFF
TRBV4-2	18	TRBJ2-3	TRBD2	-	TGTGCCAGCAGCCAAGTCTCTAGCGGGGGGTTCAACACAGATACGCAGTATTTT	CASSQVSSGGFNTDTQYF
TRBV2	15	TRBJ1-1	TRBD1	-	TGTGCCAGCAGGCTGACAGGGCTTTTTAACACTGAAGCTTTCTTT	CASRLTGLFNTEAFF
TRBV30	17	TRBJ2-1	-	-	TGTGCCTGGAGCACCGGGGCTAGCCAAACCACCTACAATGAGCAGTTCTTC	CAWSTGASQTTYNEQFF
TRBV10-2	14	TRBJ1-2	-	-	TGCGCCAGCAGTGAGTCTTCAGATATCTATGGCTACACCTTC	CASSESSDIYGYTF
TRBV7-9	13	TRBJ2-2	-	-	TGTGCCAGCAGCTTATCCCACCCCGGGGAGCTGTTTTTT	CASSLSHPGELFF
TRBV9	11	TRBJ2-2	-	-	TGTGCCAGCAGCGTAGGGGGGGAGCTGTTTTTT	CASSVGGELFF